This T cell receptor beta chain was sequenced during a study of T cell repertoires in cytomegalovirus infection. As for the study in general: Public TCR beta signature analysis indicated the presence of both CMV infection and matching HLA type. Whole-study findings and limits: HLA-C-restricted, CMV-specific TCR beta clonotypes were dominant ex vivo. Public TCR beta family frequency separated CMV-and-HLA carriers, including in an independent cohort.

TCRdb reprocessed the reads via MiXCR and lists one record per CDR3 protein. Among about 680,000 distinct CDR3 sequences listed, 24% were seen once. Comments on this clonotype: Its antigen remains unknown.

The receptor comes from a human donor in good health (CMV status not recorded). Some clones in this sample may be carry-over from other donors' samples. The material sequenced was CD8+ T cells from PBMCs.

In nucleotides, the CDR3 is TGTGCTAGTGGTTTGTCACGGGGACAGGGACCCGCAGTCTGGGAGCTGTTTTTT. It translates to CASGLSRGQGPAVWELFF. The chain uses TRBV12-5 and TRBJ2-2, with 9 bases lining up with TRBD1. The trim removed 2 bases at V and 9 bases at J, leaving 16 bases unmatched. CDR1 is LGHNT and CDR2 is FRNRAP in the germline V gene. This CDR3 is 18 amino acids long.